The present entry profiles one T cell receptor beta chain with its context. Antigen: not known. Sequencing was performed with immunoSEQ multiplex PCR; in TCRdb, only in-frame clones are kept and a portion is missing. The sample has roughly 12,000 clones, 66% seen once. The sample comes from a study of tumor-infiltrating lymphocytes in localized non-small cell lung cancer. The germline gives CDR1 SNHLY, CDR2 FYNNEI. This CDR3 is built from 14 residues. Between the trimmed V and J ends, which lost 4 bases and 1 base, there was a span of 10 bases. Study results and limitations: Only some patients had TCR sequencing, depending on available tissue. Recurrence-free survival showed no association with tumor T-cell fraction. Higher tumor T cell infiltration than in uninvolved lung was supported by TCRbeta sequencing.

Material for sequencing was lung tumor tissue. The clonotype was recovered from a human donor with non-small cell lung cancer. The rearrangement uses TRBV2 and TRBJ2-5, with D possibly being TRBD1 (6 bases). CDR3 loop: CASSVDSLQETQYF. The CDR3 DNA reads TGTGCCAGCAGTGTGGACAGTCTCCAAGAGACCCAGTACTTC. Variable domain in full (rest from reference TRBV2 and TRBJ2-5): EPEVTQTPSHQVTQMGQEVILRCVPISNHLYFYWYRQILGQKVEFLVSFYNNEISEKSEIFDDQFSVERPDGSNFTLKIRSTKLEDSAMYFCASSVDSLQETQYFGPGTRLLVL.